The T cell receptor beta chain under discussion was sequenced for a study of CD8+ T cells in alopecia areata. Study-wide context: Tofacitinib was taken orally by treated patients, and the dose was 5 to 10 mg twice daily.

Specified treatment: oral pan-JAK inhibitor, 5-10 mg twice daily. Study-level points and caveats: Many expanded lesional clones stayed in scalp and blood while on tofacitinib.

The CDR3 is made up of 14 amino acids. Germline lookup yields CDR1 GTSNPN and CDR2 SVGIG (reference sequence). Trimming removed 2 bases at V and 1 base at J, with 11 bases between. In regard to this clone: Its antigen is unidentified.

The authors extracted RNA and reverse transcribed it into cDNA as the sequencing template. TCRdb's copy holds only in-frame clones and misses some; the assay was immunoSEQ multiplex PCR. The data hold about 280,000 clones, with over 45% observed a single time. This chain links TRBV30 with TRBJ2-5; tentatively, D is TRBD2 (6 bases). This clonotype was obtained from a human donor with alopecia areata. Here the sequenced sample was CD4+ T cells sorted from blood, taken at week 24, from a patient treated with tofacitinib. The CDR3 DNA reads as TGTGCCTGGAGTCGTGCGGGGTCCCAAGAGACCCAGTACTTC. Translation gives CAWSRAGSQETQYF.